This T cell receptor beta chain originates from a study of Tregs in tolerant kidney transplant recipients. Study-level results: The small number of patients limits these findings pending further validation. No direct test of biological reproducibility was done here.

Here immunoSEQ multiplex PCR was the method, and the copy in TCRdb shows in-frame clones only, minus some. Here the sample spans 200,000 to 300,000 clones, around 82% being singletons. This clone was found once. The antigen is not known. Trimming took 1 base from V and 11 from J; bases not matched to a gene: 4. Germline assignment: CDR1 DFQATT and CDR2 SNEGSKA (reference sequence). CDR3 size: 11 residues. The V and J genes are TRBV20-1 and TRBJ2-7; 8 nucleotides align to TRBD2. The TCR sequence derives from a human donor in good health. Sequences were obtained from CD4+ T cells from blood. CDR3: CSARALAGEYF. The CDR3 bases are TGCAGTGCTAGAGCGCTAGCGGGCGAGTACTTC.